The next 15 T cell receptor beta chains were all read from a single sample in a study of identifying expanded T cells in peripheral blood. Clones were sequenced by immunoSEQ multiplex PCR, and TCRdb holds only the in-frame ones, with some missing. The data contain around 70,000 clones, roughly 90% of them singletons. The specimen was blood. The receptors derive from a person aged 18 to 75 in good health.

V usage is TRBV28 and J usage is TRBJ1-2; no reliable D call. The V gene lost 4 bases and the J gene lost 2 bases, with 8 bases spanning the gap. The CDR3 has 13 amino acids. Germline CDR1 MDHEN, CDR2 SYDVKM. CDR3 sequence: CASSSHLNYGYTF. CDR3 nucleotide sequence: TGTGCCAGCAGTTCTCACCTAAACTATGGCTACACCTTC.

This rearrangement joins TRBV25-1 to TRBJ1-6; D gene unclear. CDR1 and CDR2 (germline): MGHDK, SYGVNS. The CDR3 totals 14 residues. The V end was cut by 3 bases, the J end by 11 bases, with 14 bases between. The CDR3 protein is CASSEARSLAPLHF. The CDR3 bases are TGTGCCAGCAGTGAGGCTCGCAGCCTAGCACCCCTCCACTTT.

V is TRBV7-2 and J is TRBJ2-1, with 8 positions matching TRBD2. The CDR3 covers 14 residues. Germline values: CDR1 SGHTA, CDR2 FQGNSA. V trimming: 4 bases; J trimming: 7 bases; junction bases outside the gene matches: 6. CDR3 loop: CASSSFSGRNEQFF. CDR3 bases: TGTGCCAGCAGCTCTTTCAGCGGGAGAAATGAGCAGTTCTTC.

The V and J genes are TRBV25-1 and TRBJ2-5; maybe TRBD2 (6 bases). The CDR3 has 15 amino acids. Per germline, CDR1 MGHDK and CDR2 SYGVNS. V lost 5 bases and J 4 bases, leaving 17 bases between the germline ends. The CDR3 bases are TGTGCCAGCAGTCTATCGGGGGTAGGAGGAGAGACCCAGTACTTC. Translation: CASSLSGVGGETQYF.

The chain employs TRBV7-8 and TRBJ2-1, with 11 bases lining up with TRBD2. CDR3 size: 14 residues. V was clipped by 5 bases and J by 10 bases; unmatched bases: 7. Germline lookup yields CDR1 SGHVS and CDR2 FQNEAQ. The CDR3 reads CASSPPGLAVEQFF. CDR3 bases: TGTGCCAGCAGCCCGCCGGGACTAGCGGTGGAGCAGTTCTTC.

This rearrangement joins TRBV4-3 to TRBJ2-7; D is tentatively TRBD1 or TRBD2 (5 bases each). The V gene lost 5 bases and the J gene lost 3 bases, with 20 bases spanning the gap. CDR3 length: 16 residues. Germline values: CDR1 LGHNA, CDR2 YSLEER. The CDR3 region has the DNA TGCGCCAGCAGCTCATCACGGGGCGGAGTCCTCTACGAGCAGTACTTC. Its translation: CASSSSRGGVLYEQYF.

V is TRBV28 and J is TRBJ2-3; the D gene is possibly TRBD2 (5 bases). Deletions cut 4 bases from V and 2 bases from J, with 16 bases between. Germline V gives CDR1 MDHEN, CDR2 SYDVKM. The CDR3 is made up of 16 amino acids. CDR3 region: CASSSSGGSATDTQYF. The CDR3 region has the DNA TGTGCCAGCAGTTCATCGGGTGGGAGTGCCACAGATACGCAGTATTTT.

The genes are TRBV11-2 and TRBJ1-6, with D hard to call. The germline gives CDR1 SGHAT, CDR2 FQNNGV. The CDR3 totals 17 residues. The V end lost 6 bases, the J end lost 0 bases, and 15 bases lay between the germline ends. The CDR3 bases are TGTGCCAGCAGAGACCCCCGTCTGAGCTCCTATAATTCACCCCTCCACTTT. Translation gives CASRDPRLSSYNSPLHF.

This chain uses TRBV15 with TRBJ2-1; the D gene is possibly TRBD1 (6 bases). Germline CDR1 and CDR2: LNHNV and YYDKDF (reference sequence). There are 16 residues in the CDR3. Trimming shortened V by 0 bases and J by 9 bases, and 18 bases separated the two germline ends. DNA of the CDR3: TGTGCCACCAGCAGAGAACAGGGCCGCTGGAATGGTGAGCAGTTCTTC. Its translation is CATSREQGRWNGEQFF.

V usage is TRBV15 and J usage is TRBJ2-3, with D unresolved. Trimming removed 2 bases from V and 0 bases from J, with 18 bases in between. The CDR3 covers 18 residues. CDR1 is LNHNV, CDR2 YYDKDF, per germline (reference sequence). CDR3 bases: TGTGCCACCAGCAGACGGAGTTTGGGCACCCAAAGCACAGATACGCAGTATTTT. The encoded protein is CATSRRSLGTQSTDTQYF.

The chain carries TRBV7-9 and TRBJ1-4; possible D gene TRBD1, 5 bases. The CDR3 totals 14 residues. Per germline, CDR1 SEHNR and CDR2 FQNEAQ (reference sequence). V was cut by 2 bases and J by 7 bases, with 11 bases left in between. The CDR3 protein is CASSLKGIGEKLFF. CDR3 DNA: TGTGCCAGCAGCTTAAAGGGGATTGGTGAAAAACTGTTTTTT.

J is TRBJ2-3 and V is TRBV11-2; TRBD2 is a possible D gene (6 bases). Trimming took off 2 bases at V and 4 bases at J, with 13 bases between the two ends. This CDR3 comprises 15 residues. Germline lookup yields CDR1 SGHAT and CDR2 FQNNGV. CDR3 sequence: CASSLSFERADTQYF. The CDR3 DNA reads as TGTGCCAGCAGCTTAAGTTTCGAGCGGGCAGATACGCAGTATTTT.

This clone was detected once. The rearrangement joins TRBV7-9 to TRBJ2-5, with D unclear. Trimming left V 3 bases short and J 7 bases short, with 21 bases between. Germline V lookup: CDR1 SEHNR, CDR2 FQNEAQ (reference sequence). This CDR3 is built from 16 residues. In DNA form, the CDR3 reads TGTGCCAGCAGCTTTATCGATTTAGGGTCGATTGGGACCCAGTACTTC. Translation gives CASSFIDLGSIGTQYF.

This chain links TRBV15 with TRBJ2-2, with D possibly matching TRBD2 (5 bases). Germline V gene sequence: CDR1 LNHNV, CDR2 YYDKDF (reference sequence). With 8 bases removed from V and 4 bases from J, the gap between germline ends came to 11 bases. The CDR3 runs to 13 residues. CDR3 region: CATRAGFTGELFF. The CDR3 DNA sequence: TGTGCCACCCGGGCGGGTTTCACCGGGGAGCTGTTTTTT. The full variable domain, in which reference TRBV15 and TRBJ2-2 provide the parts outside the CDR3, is DAMVIQNPRYQVTQFGKPVTLSCSQTLNHNVMYWYQQKSSQAPKLLFHYYDKDFNNEADTPDNFQSRRPNTSFCFLDIRSPGLGDTAMYLCATRAGFTGELFFGEGSRLTVL.

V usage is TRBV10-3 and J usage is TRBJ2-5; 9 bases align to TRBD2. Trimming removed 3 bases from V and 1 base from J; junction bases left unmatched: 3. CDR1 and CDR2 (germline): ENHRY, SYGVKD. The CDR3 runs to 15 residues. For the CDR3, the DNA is TGTGCCATCAGTGAAGCGACTAGCGGCCAAGAGACCCAGTACTTC. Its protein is CAISEATSGQETQYF.